This TCR beta chain was found in a study of blood T cell repertoires in COVID-19. Germline V lookup: CDR1 LNHDA, CDR2 SQIVND (reference sequence). CDR3 size: 12 residues. Germline trimming cut 5 bases from V and 10 bases from J; bases unmatched to any gene: 7. TCRdb keeps only in-frame clones here, not all; method: immunoSEQ multiplex PCR. The sample carries fewer than 250,000 clones, 75% to 90% recorded once. This sequence was found in a young man with COVID-19, enrolled during active disease. Specimen: peripheral blood. The genes are TRBV19 and TRBJ1-1, with 7 positions matching TRBD1. The CDR3 nucleotides read TGTGCCAGTAGTGTCCAGACAGGGAGAGCTTTCTTT. Translation gives CASSVQTGRAFF. Variable domain in full (rest from reference TRBV19 and TRBJ1-1): DGGITQSPKYLFRKEGQNVTLSCEQNLNHDAMYWYRQDPGQGLRLIYYSQIVNDFQKGDIAEGYSVSREKKESFPLTVTSAQKNPTAFYLCASSVQTGRAFFGQGTRLTVV.